One sample yielded the 13 T cell receptor beta chains listed below, sequenced in a study of long-term antiretroviral therapy in people with HIV. The immunoSEQ assay was v3.0, run at survey level. TCRdb's copy holds only in-frame clones and misses some; the assay was immunoSEQ multiplex PCR. The repertoire has 25,000 to 35,000 clones, just over 90% of them found once; the top ten carry 4.2%. The specimen comprised unsorted PBMCs, sampled 3.1 years after starting antiretroviral therapy. The receptors stem from a man aged 18 to 30 with HIV.

V is TRBV6-1 and J is TRBJ2-5; 10 bases align to TRBD1. With V trimmed by 6 bases and J by 6 bases, 4 bases remained unmatched. The CDR3 is 13 amino acids. CDR1 is MNHNS, CDR2 SASEGT, per germline. For the CDR3, the DNA is TGTGCCAGCAGGACAGGGGGCGCTCAGACCCAGTACTTC. Translation gives CASRTGGAQTQYF.

The rearrangement joins TRBV28 to TRBJ2-4; D is uncertain. Germline assignment: CDR1 MDHEN and CDR2 SYDVKM. The CDR3 totals 13 residues. V was shortened by 7 bases and J by 7 bases, with 14 bases between the two germline ends. The CDR3 bases are TGTGCCAGCACCCTTGGGCAGTGGAACATTCAGTACTTC. This gives the protein CASTLGQWNIQYF.

V and J are TRBV28 and TRBJ2-7; TRBD2 matches 10 bases. Germline V lookup: CDR1 MDHEN, CDR2 SYDVKM. V was clipped by 6 bases and J by 2 bases; unmatched bases: 7. The CDR3 has 15 residues. The CDR3 reads CASSPGTSVPYEQYF. The DNA of the CDR3 is TGTGCCAGCAGCCCAGGGACTAGCGTACCCTACGAGCAGTACTTC.

This clone was observed a handful of times. J is TRBJ1-2 and V is TRBV7-9; D unresolved. This CDR3 is built from 12 residues. V was pared by 1 base and J by 6 bases, with 6 bases between. From germline, CDR1 is SEHNR and CDR2 FQNEAQ (reference sequence). The CDR3 sequence is CASSLGIDGYTF. CDR3 nucleotide sequence: TGTGCCAGCAGCTTAGGGATTGATGGCTACACCTTC. The full variable domain, rest sourced from reference TRBV7-9 and TRBJ1-2, is DTGVSQNPRHKITKRGQNVTFRCDPISEHNRLYWYRQTLGQGPEFLTYFQNEAQLEKSRLLSDRFSAERPKGSFSTLEIQRTEQGDSAMYLCASSLGIDGYTFGSGTRLTVV.

This clone appeared a single time. The chain uses TRBV14 and TRBJ1-2; 7 bases match TRBD1. CDR1 is SGHDN, CDR2 FVKESK, per germline. V shed 0 bases, J shed 8 bases, and the junction held 12 bases outside the gene matches. The CDR3 totals 16 residues. DNA of the CDR3: TGTGCCAGCAGCCAAGATTTTACAGAGAGCAGGGGGGGCTACACCTTC. It yields the protein CASSQDFTESRGGYTF.

This sequence joins TRBV7-2 and TRBJ2-7; possible D gene TRBD2, 5 bases. From germline, CDR1 is SGHTA and CDR2 FQGNSA. Trimming shortened V by 2 bases and J by 6 bases, and 17 bases separated the two germline ends. The CDR3 loop spans 15 amino acids. The CDR3 loop reads CASSLHPGKNSEQYF. The CDR3 coding sequence is TGTGCCAGCAGCTTACATCCCGGGAAAAATAGCGAGCAGTACTTC.

This clone has just a few counts. V is TRBV7-2 and J is TRBJ2-2; D perhaps matches TRBD1 (6 bases). V lost 1 base and J lost 1, with 10 bases in between. Germline V gene sequence: CDR1 SGHTA, CDR2 FQGNSA. The CDR3 sequence is 16 residues long. The CDR3 protein is CASSLVSDRNTGELFF. As DNA, the CDR3 is TGTGCCAGCAGCTTAGTCTCGGACAGGAACACCGGGGAGCTGTTTTTT. The whole variable domain, filled in from reference TRBV7-2 and TRBJ2-2, reads GAGVSQSPSNKVTEKGKDVELRCDPISGHTALYWYRQSLGQGLEFLIYFQGNSAPDKSGLPSDRFSAERTGGSVSTLTIQRTQQEDSAVYLCASSLVSDRNTGELFFGEGSRLTVL.

The chain combines TRBV5-1 with TRBJ2-1; D is unresolved. The V gene lost 1 base and the J gene lost 6 bases, with 2 bases spanning the gap. This CDR3 is 11 amino acids long. Per the germline V gene, CDR1 is SGHRS and CDR2 is YFSETQ. CDR3 DNA: TGCGCCAGCAGCTTGTCCAATGAGCAGTTCTTC. It is translated as CASSLSNEQFF.

CDR3 DNA: TGTGCCAGCAGCTTGGACTTTTCCTACAATGAGCAGTTCTTC. This codes for CASSLDFSYNEQFF. This chain joins TRBV5-4 and TRBJ2-1, with D unresolved. The V gene lost 0 bases and the J gene lost 1 base, with 5 bases spanning the gap. From germline, CDR1 is SGHNT and CDR2 YYREEE (reference sequence). The CDR3 is made up of 14 amino acids. Full variable domain (outside the CDR3, taken from reference TRBV5-4 and TRBJ2-1): ETGVTQSPTHLIKTRGQQVTLRCSSQSGHNTVSWYQQALGQGPQFIFQYYREEENGRGNFPPRFSGLQFPNYSSELNVNALELDDSALYLCASSLDFSYNEQFFGPGTRLTVL.

The rearrangement uses TRBV30 and TRBJ2-7, with TRBD1 identical over 8 bases. Germline V gene data show CDR1 as GTSNPN and CDR2 as SVGIG (reference sequence). CDR3 length equals 13 residues. V lost 7 bases, J lost 3 bases, and 8 bases stayed unmatched. CDR3 loop: CAFKSGGGYEQYF. The CDR3 DNA sequence: TGTGCCTTTAAGTCAGGGGGCGGCTACGAGCAGTACTTC.

The CDR3 here is CASSPSGSRTDTQYF. As DNA, the CDR3 is TGTGCCAGCAGTCCAAGTGGGAGTCGGACAGATACGCAGTATTTT. The chain has TRBV6-5 and TRBJ2-3, with TRBD2 as a possible D gene (5 bases). Germline values: CDR1 MNHEY, CDR2 SVGAGI. V gave up 5 bases and J gave up 3 bases, with 15 bases separating them. CDR3 size: 15 residues.

The chain links TRBV18 to TRBJ2-1; 9 bases fit TRBD2. Germline values: CDR1 KGHSH, CDR2 LQKENI. Trimming at V came to 6 bases and at J to 8 bases, leaving 14 bases not matched to a gene. This CDR3 is 16 amino acids long. As DNA, the CDR3 is TGTGCCAGCTCTCTACAACTAGCGGGTCAGGGGTATGAGCAGTTCTTC. Amino acids: CASSLQLAGQGYEQFF.

The rearrangement joins TRBV7-8 to TRBJ2-3, with D hard to call. CDR1 SGHVS and CDR2 FQNEAQ come from the germline V gene. This CDR3 spans 14 amino acids. V gave up 5 bases and J gave up 0 bases, with 9 bases separating them. The CDR3 bases are TGTGCCAGCAGCCCCCTAGGGAGCACAGATACGCAGTATTTT. Its protein is CASSPLGSTDTQYF. The full variable domain, with the rest looked up from reference TRBV7-8 and TRBJ2-3, is GAGVSQSPRYKVAKRGQDVALRCDPISGHVSLFWYQQALGQGPEFLTYFQNEAQLDKSGLPSDRFFAERPEGSVSTLKIQRTQQEDSAVYLCASSPLGSTDTQYFGPGTRLTVL.